This T cell receptor beta chain was sequenced for a study of shared T cell receptors in the human thymus. Measured with immunoSEQ multiplex PCR; TCRdb has only the in-frame clones, and not every one. In the table there are 630,000 or so clones, more than 75% of which are singletons. Germline V gene lookup returns CDR1 MDHEN and CDR2 SYDVKM. Deletions cut 6 bases from V and 2 bases from J, with 20 bases between. The CDR3 totals 16 residues. This same sample was also part of a study on human thymus T cells. That investigation notes: Thymus specimens were resections from corrective heart surgery.

This receptor was obtained from a boy under two years old with a congenital heart defect. The V call is TRBV28, the J call TRBJ2-7, with D perhaps TRBD2 (6 bases). The material sequenced was thymocytes. Written as DNA, the CDR3 is TGTGCCAGCAGAACCCACCGGGGACTCCAGACCTACGAGCAGTACTTC. It yields the protein CASRTHRGLQTYEQYF.